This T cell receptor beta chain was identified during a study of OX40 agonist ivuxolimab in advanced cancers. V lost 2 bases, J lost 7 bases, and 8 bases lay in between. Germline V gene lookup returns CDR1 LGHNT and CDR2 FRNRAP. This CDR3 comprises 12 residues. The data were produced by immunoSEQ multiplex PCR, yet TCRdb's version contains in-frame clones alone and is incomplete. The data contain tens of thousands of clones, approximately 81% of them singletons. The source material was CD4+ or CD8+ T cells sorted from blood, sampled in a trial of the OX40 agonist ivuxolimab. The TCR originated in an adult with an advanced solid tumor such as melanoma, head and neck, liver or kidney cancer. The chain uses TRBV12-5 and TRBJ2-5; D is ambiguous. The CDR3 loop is CASGLSDGTQYF. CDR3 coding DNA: TGTGCTAGTGGTTTGTCGGACGGGACCCAGTACTTC.